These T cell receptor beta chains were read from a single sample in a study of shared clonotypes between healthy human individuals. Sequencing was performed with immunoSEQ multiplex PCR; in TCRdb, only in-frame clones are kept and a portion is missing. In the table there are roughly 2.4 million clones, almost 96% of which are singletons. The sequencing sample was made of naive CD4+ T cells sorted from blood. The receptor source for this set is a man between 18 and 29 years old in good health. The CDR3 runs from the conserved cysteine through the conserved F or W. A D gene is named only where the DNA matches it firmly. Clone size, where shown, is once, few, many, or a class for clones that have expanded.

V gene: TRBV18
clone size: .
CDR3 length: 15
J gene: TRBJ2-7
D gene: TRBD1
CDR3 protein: CASSRGQGDTYEQYF
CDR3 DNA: TGTGCCAGCTCACGCGGACAGGGGGATACCTACGAGCAGTACTTC

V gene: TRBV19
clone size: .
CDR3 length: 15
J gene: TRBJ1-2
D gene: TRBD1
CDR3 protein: CASTPTGNVNYGYTF
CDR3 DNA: TGTGCCAGTACCCCGACAGGGAATGTAAACTATGGCTACACCTTC

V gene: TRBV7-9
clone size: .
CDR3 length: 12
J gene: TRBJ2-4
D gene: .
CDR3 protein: CASSSTPRNQYF
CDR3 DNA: TGTGCCAGCAGCTCTACCCCGCGGAATCAGTACTTC

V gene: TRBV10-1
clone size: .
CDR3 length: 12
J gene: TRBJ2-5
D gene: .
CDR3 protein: CASSDSGETQYF
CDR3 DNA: TGCGCCAGCAGTGATTCCGGGGAGACCCAGTACTTC

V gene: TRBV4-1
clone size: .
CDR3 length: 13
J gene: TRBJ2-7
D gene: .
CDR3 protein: CASSQLLGDEQYF
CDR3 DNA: TGCGCCAGCAGCCAATTGCTGGGGGACGAGCAGTACTTC

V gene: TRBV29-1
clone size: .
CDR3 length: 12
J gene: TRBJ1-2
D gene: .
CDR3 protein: CSVVSGTYGYTF
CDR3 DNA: TGCAGCGTTGTGTCGGGGACCTATGGCTACACCTTC

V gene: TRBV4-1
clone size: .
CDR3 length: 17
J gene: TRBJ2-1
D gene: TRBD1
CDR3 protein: CASSQGQGPLSYNEQFF
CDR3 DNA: TGCGCCAGCAGCCAAGGACAGGGGCCCCTCTCCTACAATGAGCAGTTCTTC

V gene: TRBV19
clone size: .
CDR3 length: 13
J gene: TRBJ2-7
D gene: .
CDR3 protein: CASSIKRHYEQYF
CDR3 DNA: TGTGCCAGTAGTATAAAGCGGCACTACGAGCAGTACTTC

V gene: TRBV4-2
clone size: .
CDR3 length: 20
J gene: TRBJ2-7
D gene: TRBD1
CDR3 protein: CASSQAGWTGLGTISYEQYF
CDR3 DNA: TGTGCCAGCAGCCAAGCCGGTTGGACAGGGCTGGGAACCATCTCCTACGAGCAGTACTTC

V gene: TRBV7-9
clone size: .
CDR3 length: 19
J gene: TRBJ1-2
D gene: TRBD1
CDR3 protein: CASSLVGPTGTGSGYGYTF
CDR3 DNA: TGTGCCAGCAGCTTAGTAGGCCCAACCGGGACAGGGTCGGGCTATGGCTACACCTTC

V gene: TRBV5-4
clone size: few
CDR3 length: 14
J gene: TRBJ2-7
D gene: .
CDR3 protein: CASSLTGNSYEQYF
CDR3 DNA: TGTGCCAGCAGCTTGACCGGGAATTCCTACGAGCAGTACTTC

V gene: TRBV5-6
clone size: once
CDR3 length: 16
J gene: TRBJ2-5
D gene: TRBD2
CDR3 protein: CASSLSGGTPQETQYF
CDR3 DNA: TGTGCCAGCAGCTTGAGCGGGGGGACCCCCCAAGAGACCCAGTACTTC

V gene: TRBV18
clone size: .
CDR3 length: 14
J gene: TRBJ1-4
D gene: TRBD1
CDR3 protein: CASSPTGGGEKLFF
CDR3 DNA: TGTGCCAGCTCACCCACAGGGGGCGGTGAAAAACTGTTTTTT

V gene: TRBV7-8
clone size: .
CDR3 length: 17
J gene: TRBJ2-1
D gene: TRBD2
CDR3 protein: CASSLEAGGGSWDEQFF
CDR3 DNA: TGTGCCAGCAGCTTAGAGGCGGGGGGCGGGAGTTGGGATGAGCAGTTCTTC

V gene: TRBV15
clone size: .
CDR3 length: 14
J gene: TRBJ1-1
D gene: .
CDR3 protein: CATSRDRATSGAFF
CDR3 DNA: TGTGCCACCAGCAGAGATAGGGCAACGAGTGGAGCTTTCTTT

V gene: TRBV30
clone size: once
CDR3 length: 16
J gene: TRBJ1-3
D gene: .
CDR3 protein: CAWSRASGAGGNTIYF
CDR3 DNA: TGTGCCTGGTCCAGAGCGTCGGGGGCGGGGGGAAACACCATATATTTT

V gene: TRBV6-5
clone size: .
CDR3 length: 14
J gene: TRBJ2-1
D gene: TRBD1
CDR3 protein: CASSTQGAGNEQFF
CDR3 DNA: TGTGCCAGCAGCACTCAGGGGGCGGGTAATGAGCAGTTCTTC

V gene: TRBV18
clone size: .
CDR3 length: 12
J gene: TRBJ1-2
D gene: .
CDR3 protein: CASSPGEGGYTF
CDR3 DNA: TGTGCCAGCTCACCAGGGGAGGGCGGCTACACCTTC